These T cell receptor beta chains were read from a single sample in a study of shared clonotypes between healthy human individuals. Profiled with immunoSEQ multiplex PCR; TCRdb holds only in-frame clones, not every one. The sample shows a few million clones, 90% to 96% of them seen only once. The source material was naive CD4+ T cells sorted from blood. The receptors stem from a man aged 18 to 35 in good health. The CDR3 runs from the conserved cysteine through the conserved F or W. D genes are given only for firm matches. The size entry is marked missing in some rows and otherwise reads once, few, many or a size class.

j_call clone_size cdr3_length d_call v_call cdr3_nt cdr3_aa
TRBJ1-6 NA 19 NA TRBV5-6 TGTGCCAGCAGCTTGGCCGGGTATTTCGAGCTGACCTATAATTCACCCCTCCACTTT CASSLAGYFELTYNSPLHF
TRBJ1-1 NA 14 NA TRBV18 TGTGCCAGCTCACCATTCGGTTCGCGCACTGAAGCTTTCTTT CASSPFGSRTEAFF
TRBJ1-1 NA 13 NA TRBV7-9 TGTGCCAGCAGCTTACAGGGAGGCACTGAAGCTTTCTTT CASSLQGGTEAFF
TRBJ2-4 NA 18 TRBD2 TRBV7-2 TGTGCCAGCAGCTTAGTGGTCCTAGCGGGAGGGGCCAAAAACATTCAGTACTTC CASSLVVLAGGAKNIQYF
TRBJ2-2 once 16 NA TRBV11-2 TGTGCCAGCAGCTTCGGAGGGGGGAAGAACACCGGGGAGCTGTTTTTT CASSFGGGKNTGELFF
TRBJ2-1 NA 16 NA TRBV4-3 TGCGCCAGCAGCCAAGGGAGCTTCCCCTCCTACAATGAGCAGTTCTTC CASSQGSFPSYNEQFF
TRBJ2-2 NA 15 TRBD1 TRBV5-1 TGCGCCAGCAGCGCCGGGGACAGGGATTCCGGGGAGCTGTTTTTT CASSAGDRDSGELFF
TRBJ2-1 NA 15 TRBD2 TRBV5-8 TGTGCCAGCAGCTTTCCGGGACTAGTGAACAATGAGCAGTTCTTC CASSFPGLVNNEQFF
TRBJ1-1 NA 14 NA TRBV14 TGTGCCAGCAGCCGCTACAGGGACAACACTGAAGCTTTCTTT CASSRYRDNTEAFF
TRBJ2-2 once 13 NA TRBV14 TGTGCCAGCAGCCAAGATCAGACCGGGGAGCTGTTTTTT CASSQDQTGELFF
TRBJ1-2 once 12 NA TRBV30 TGTGCCTGGAGTCCACAACAGGGCGGCTACACCTTC CAWSPQQGGYTF
TRBJ1-4 NA 17 NA TRBV18 TGTGCCAGCTCACCAAGCCGTCCTGTCGCAACTAATGAAAAACTGTTTTTT CASSPSRPVATNEKLFF
TRBJ2-2 once 15 TRBD1 TRBV6-1 TGTGCCAGCAGTGATGGGACAGCTAACACCGGGGAGCTGTTTTTT CASSDGTANTGELFF
TRBJ2-1 NA 15 TRBD1 TRBV19 TGTGCCAGCGGACCCCGGGACAGCTCCTACAATGAGCAGTTCTTC CASGPRDSSYNEQFF
TRBJ2-5 NA 15 TRBD2 TRBV29-1 TGCAGCGTTGCCCTAGCGGGAGGTACAGAAGAGACCCAGTACTTC CSVALAGGTEETQYF
TRBJ2-7 NA 11 NA TRBV11-2 TGTGCCAGCAGCCCCCGGGGTGAGCAGTACTTC CASSPRGEQYF
TRBJ2-7 NA 14 TRBD1 TRBV6-1 TGTGCCACGACCGTTGGGACAGGTTTTTACGAGCAGTACTTC CATTVGTGFYEQYF
TRBJ2-3 NA 12 NA TRBV29-1 TGCAGCGCCAGAACTAACACAGATACGCAGTATTTT CSARTNTDTQYF
TRBJ2-7 once 15 NA TRBV5-6 TGTGCCAGCAGCTTGGGGGGTTCCCAAGGACCCCAGCAGTACTTC CASSLGGSQGPQQYF
TRBJ2-7 NA 15 TRBD2 TRBV9 TGTGCCAGCAGCGGGGGACTAGCGGGAGGTTACGAGCAGTACTTC CASSGGLAGGYEQYF
TRBJ2-5 NA 16 NA TRBV5-1 TGCGCCAGCAGCTTGGGGCAAACCATCCTTCAAGAGACCCAGTACTTC CASSLGQTILQETQYF
TRBJ2-4 once 16 TRBD1 TRBV19 TGTGCCAGTAGTCGTTGGACAGGGACGTCCAAAAACATTCAGTACTTC CASSRWTGTSKNIQYF
TRBJ2-7 NA 15 NA TRBV25-1 TGTGCCAGCAGTGCATCCACCGGGCAGCCCTACGAGCAGTACTTC CASSASTGQPYEQYF
TRBJ1-2 NA 14 TRBD1 TRBV7-2 TGTGCCAGCATCCTACAGGGGGGATCTTTCGGCTACACCTTC CASILQGGSFGYTF
TRBJ2-5 NA 14 NA TRBV11-3 TGTGCCAGCAGCTTAGACAGGGGTCAAGAGACCCAGTACTTC CASSLDRGQETQYF
TRBJ2-5 NA 15 TRBD2 TRBV10-3 TGTGCCATCAGGGGGACTAGCGGGGTCCAAGAGACCCAGTACTTC CAIRGTSGVQETQYF
TRBJ1-2 NA 14 TRBD1 TRBV29-1 TGCAGCGTTATTGAGGACAGGACCCTCTCTGGCTACACCTTC CSVIEDRTLSGYTF
TRBJ1-1 NA 15 NA TRBV11-2 TGTGCCAGCAGCTTAGTTTATGGGGTAAACACTGAAGCTTTCTTT CASSLVYGVNTEAFF
TRBJ2-6 NA 15 NA TRBV28 TGTGCCAGCAGTTTAGGATCCTCTGGGGCCAACGTCCTGACTTTC CASSLGSSGANVLTF
TRBJ1-2 NA 14 NA TRBV7-9 TGTGCCAGCAGTTACATGGGGGGACCTATTGGCTACACCTTC CASSYMGGPIGYTF
TRBJ1-5 NA 17 TRBD1 TRBV6-1 TGTGCCAGCAGTGTAGGGCAGGGGGCGTCGAGCAATCAGCCCCAGCATTTT CASSVGQGASSNQPQHF
TRBJ2-1 NA 15 TRBD2 TRBV5-1 TGCGCCAGCACCCAAGGGGCGGGAGCGTACAATGAGCAGTTCTTC CASTQGAGAYNEQFF
TRBJ1-2 NA 14 NA TRBV7-2 TGTGCCAGCAGCACTTCGACAGGCTCCTATGGCTACACCTTC CASSTSTGSYGYTF
TRBJ2-3 once 12 NA TRBV10-3 TGTGCCATCAGTGAGGATCTAAATACGCAGTATTTT CAISEDLNTQYF
TRBJ2-7 NA 14 TRBD2 TRBV5-1 TGCGCCAGCAGCTTGGCAGCGGGACCCTACGAGCAGTACTTC CASSLAAGPYEQYF
TRBJ2-7 once 14 NA TRBV19 TGTGCCAGTAGTCTCCGGGACTCCGGGTACGAGCAGTACTTC CASSLRDSGYEQYF
TRBJ1-6 NA 12 NA TRBV7-9 TGTGCCAGCAGCGTACAGGGATCACCCCTCCACTTT CASSVQGSPLHF
TRBJ2-3 once 14 NA TRBV7-9 TGTGCCAGCAGCTCCGAGAGAGGCACAGATACGCAGTATTTT CASSSERGTDTQYF
TRBJ1-2 NA 12 NA TRBV6-5 TGTGCCAGCACCAAGGGGGGAGTTGGCTACACCTTC CASTKGGVGYTF
TRBJ2-7 NA 14 TRBD1 TRBV15 TGTGCCACCAGCAGAAGGGACAGGGGGTACGAGCAGTACTTC CATSRRDRGYEQYF
TRBJ2-5 NA 13 TRBD2 TRBV6-5 TGTGCCAGCAGTCGACTAGCGGGGCAGACCCAGTACTTC CASSRLAGQTQYF
TRBJ2-5 NA 15 NA TRBV9 TGTGCCAGCAGCGTAGGATTAGCTGGGGTGGAGACCCAGTACTTC CASSVGLAGVETQYF
TRBJ2-7 NA 13 NA TRBV5-4 TGTGCCAGCAGTCCGGACTGGACCTACGAGCAGTACTTC CASSPDWTYEQYF
TRBJ1-6 NA 10 NA TRBV18 TGTGCCAGCTCCCAACTACCCCTCCACTTT CASSQLPLHF
TRBJ2-1 NA 16 NA TRBV9 TGTGCCAGTGGGCCCGGTGGGCCGGGGTCCTACAATGAGCAGTTCTTC CASGPGGPGSYNEQFF
TRBJ2-7 NA 12 NA TRBV7-2 TGTGCCAGCAGCTCGACATCTTACGAGCAGTACTTC CASSSTSYEQYF
TRBJ2-7 NA 12 NA TRBV28 TGTGCCAGCAGTTCGGGCCTCTACGAGCAGTACTTC CASSSGLYEQYF
TRBJ2-7 NA 15 NA TRBV10-3 TGTGCCATCAGTGAGGGATATACAGGATCCTACGAGCAGTACTTC CAISEGYTGSYEQYF
TRBJ1-6 NA 15 TRBD1 TRBV28 TGTGCCAGCAGTCCCCCGGGACAGGGAAATTCACCCCTCCACTTT CASSPPGQGNSPLHF
TRBJ2-1 NA 13 NA TRBV11-3 TGTGCCAGCAGCCTGGACTGGGGCAATGAGCAGTTCTTC CASSLDWGNEQFF
TRBJ2-3 NA 15 NA TRBV9 TGTGCCAGCAGCGTGGGGGGCCGAATCACAGATACGCAGTATTTT CASSVGGRITDTQYF
TRBJ2-3 NA 13 NA TRBV29-1 TGCAGCCTGAACCCAAGCGGAATAGATACGCAGTATTTT CSLNPSGIDTQYF
TRBJ2-5 NA 15 NA TRBV10-3 TGTGCCATCAGTGAGACACAGGGTCTTGGAGAGACCCAGTACTTC CAISETQGLGETQYF